The entry below gives a single TCR beta chain sequence along with its context. This sample stems from a study of T cell changes during pregnancy in multiple sclerosis. Some clones are missing from TCRdb's copy, which holds only in-frame ones; the method was immunoSEQ multiplex PCR. Of roughly 41,000 clones in the sample, roughly 87% were seen once. The germline V gene has CDR1 MNHEY and CDR2 SVGAGI. The ends were cut back, 7 bases at V and 4 bases at J, with 11 bases in the middle. This CDR3 spans 13 amino acids. The source is a female donor with multiple sclerosis, enrolled in a pregnancy study. The rearrangement links TRBV6-5 to TRBJ1-5; D ambiguous. Material: CD4+ T cells from peripheral blood mononuclear cells, obtained in the first trimester of pregnancy. The chain's CDR3 is CASMEQLNQPQHF. As DNA, the CDR3 is TGTGCCAGCATGGAACAGCTAAATCAGCCCCAGCATTTT.